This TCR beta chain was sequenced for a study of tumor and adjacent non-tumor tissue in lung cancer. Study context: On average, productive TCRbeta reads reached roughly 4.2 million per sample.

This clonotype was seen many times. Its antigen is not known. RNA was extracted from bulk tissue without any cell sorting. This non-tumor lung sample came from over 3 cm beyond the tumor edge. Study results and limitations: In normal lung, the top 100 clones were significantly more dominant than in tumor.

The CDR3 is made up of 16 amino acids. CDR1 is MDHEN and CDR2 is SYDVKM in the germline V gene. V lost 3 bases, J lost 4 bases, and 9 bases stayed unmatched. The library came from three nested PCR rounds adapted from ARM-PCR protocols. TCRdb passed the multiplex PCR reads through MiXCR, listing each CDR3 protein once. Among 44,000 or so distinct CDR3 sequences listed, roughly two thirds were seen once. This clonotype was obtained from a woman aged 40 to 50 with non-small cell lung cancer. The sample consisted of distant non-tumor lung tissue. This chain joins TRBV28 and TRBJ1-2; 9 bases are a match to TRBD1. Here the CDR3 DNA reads TGTGCCAGCAGTTTTCAAGACAGGGGGTTTCTCTATGGCTACACCTTC. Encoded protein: CASSFQDRGFLYGYTF.